This T cell receptor (beta chain) originates from a study of graft-versus-host responses after intestinal transplantation. Study-wide context: Grafts that recipients had were multivisceral, liver-intestinal, or isolated intestinal transplants. Anti-thymocyte globulin served as induction for all recipients, who then took tacrolimus and steroids for two to three years. General study results and limits: Patients with graft-donor T cell macrochimerism had high graft-versus-host to host-versus-graft clonal ratios in allografts. GvH clones turned up in recipient marrow; some had shown up first in ileum or blood.

Only in-frame clones appear in the TCRdb table, and some are missing; sequencing was by immunoSEQ multiplex PCR. The table includes 77,000 or so clones, around 93% detected once. This clone is a singleton in its sample. Its antigen is unknown. V lost 0 bases to trimming and J lost 6 bases, with 13 bases between them. This CDR3 contains 14 residues. CDR1 SGHNT and CDR2 YYREEE come from the germline V gene (reference sequence). The J gene is TRBJ2-7, the V gene TRBV5-4; TRBD2 might be the D (6 bases). The origin of this receptor is a human patient who received an intestinal transplant, so some T cells may come from the graft donor. Sequenced here: PBMCs, sampled 98 days after intestinal transplantation. The CDR3 DNA follows: TGTGCCAGCAGCTTGGCAGTCGGGGGAATCGAGCAGTACTTC. Translation gives CASSLAVGGIEQYF.